These 30 T cell receptor beta chains came from one sample sequenced in a study of blood T cell repertoires in COVID-19. Sequenced by immunoSEQ multiplex PCR; TCRdb stores in-frame clones only, minus some. The data contain some 76,000 clones, roughly 80% of them singletons. Sample: peripheral blood. These receptor sequences come from a woman aged 60-70 years with acute or convalescent COVID-19.

J is TRBJ1-5 and V is TRBV30; D is unclear. CDR3 length: 13 residues. CDR1 and CDR2 from the germline V gene are GTSNPN and SVGIG (reference sequence). V was shortened by 6 bases and J by 3 bases, with 12 bases between the two germline ends. CDR3: CACGQANNQPQHF. Written as DNA, the CDR3 is TGTGCCTGTGGGCAGGCGAACAATCAGCCCCAGCATTTT.

V and J are TRBV24-1 and TRBJ2-2; 7 positions agree with TRBD2. V was clipped by 9 bases and J by 0 bases; unmatched bases: 3. This CDR3 has 14 amino acids. CDR1 KGHDR and CDR2 SFDVKD come from the germline V gene. DNA of the CDR3: TGTGCCACCGGGAGGGCTACGAACACCGGGGAGCTGTTTTTT. Protein product: CATGRATNTGELFF.

V gene TRBV5-1 combines with J gene TRBJ2-1; possible D gene TRBD2, 6 bases. Germline CDR1 reads SGHRS; CDR2 reads YFSETQ. This CDR3 spans 18 amino acids. V gave up 4 bases and J gave up 7 bases, with 27 bases separating them. The CDR3 sequence is CASSLTAYTGLLGNEQFF. CDR3 sequence (DNA): TGCGCCAGCAGCCTCACGGCCTACACGGGACTGCTGGGGAATGAGCAGTTCTTC.

V gene TRBV6-5 combines with J gene TRBJ1-2; D ambiguous. The germline V and J ends were trimmed by 6 bases and 4 bases, with 6 bases remaining between them. The germline V gene encodes CDR1 MNHEY and CDR2 SVGAGI. CDR3 size: 11 residues. The CDR3 loop is CASSRSYGYTF. CDR3 in DNA: TGTGCCAGCAGCCGTAGCTATGGCTACACCTTC.

The chain recombines TRBV15 with TRBJ2-7, with 7 positions matching TRBD2. Germline CDR1 is LNHNV and CDR2 is YYDKDF (reference sequence). The CDR3 has 14 residues. Trimming took 1 base from V and 0 from J; bases not matched to a gene: 0. The CDR3 region is CATSRGGGSYEQYF. The CDR3 DNA reads as TGTGCCACCAGCAGAGGGGGGGGCTCCTACGAGCAGTACTTC.

V and J are TRBV27 and TRBJ1-1, with TRBD1 matching 7 bases. The CDR3 runs to 15 residues. V was pared by 5 bases and J by 0 bases, with 6 bases of the junction left unmatched. Germline V CDR1 and CDR2: MNHEY, SMNVEV (reference sequence). DNA of the CDR3: TGTGCCAGCAGTCCAACGACAGGGATGAACACTGAAGCTTTCTTT. Translating gives CASSPTTGMNTEAFF.

This chain connects TRBV6-5 to TRBJ1-1; no clear D gene. This CDR3 comprises 11 residues. Between the trimmed V and J ends, which lost 10 bases and 3 bases, there was a span of 9 bases. CDR1 MNHEY and CDR2 SVGAGI come from the germline V gene. The CDR3 is CATDLYTEAFF. The CDR3, as DNA: TGTGCCACCGACTTGTACACTGAAGCTTTCTTT.

This clone was recorded once. The rearrangement uses TRBV30 and TRBJ1-1; 7 positions match TRBD1. The CDR3 totals 13 residues. Germline V gene sequence: CDR1 GTSNPN, CDR2 SVGIG (reference sequence). V gave up 1 base and J gave up 11 bases; unmatched junction bases: 10. CDR3 protein: CAWSDTLGQWAFF. The CDR3 nucleotides are TGTGCCTGGAGTGACACCCTGGGACAGTGGGCTTTCTTT.

This clone is termed medium-sized (0.01 to 0.1%). The rearrangement links TRBV2 to TRBJ1-5; 9 nucleotides line up with TRBD1. The CDR3 sequence is 13 residues long. V lost 9 bases to trimming and J lost 8 bases; unmatched junction nucleotides: 8. Germline V gene data show CDR1 as SNHLY and CDR2 as FYNNEI. As DNA, the CDR3 is TGTGCCAGTGGGGACAGGGCAATCGAGCCCCAGCATTTT. Its protein product is CASGDRAIEPQHF.

The rearrangement joins TRBV29-1 to TRBJ2-3, with TRBD2 matching over 13 bases. Germline V gene data show CDR1 as SQVTM and CDR2 as ANQGSEA. V lost 6 bases, J lost 2 bases, and 5 bases stayed unmatched. The CDR3 runs to 15 residues. The chain's CDR3 is CSVETSGGLTDTQYF. As DNA, the CDR3 is TGCAGCGTGGAGACTAGCGGGGGGCTCACAGATACGCAGTATTTT.

The chain carries TRBV4-1 and TRBJ1-5; no firm D call. Germline V CDR1 and CDR2: MGHRA, YSYEKL. The CDR3 has 17 residues. V lost 0 bases to trimming and J lost 4 bases, with 16 bases between them. The CDR3 protein is CASSQDGGLSGNQPQHF. As DNA, the CDR3 is TGCGCCAGCAGCCAAGATGGAGGGCTTAGCGGGAATCAGCCCCAGCATTTT.

J is TRBJ2-6 and V is TRBV3-1 (or the pseudogene TRBV3-2); D uncertain. V was trimmed by 3 bases and J by 10 bases, leaving 7 bases between them. The CDR3 contains 12 residues. Germline V CDR1 and CDR2: LGHDT, YNNKEL (reference sequence). For the CDR3, the DNA is TGTGCCAGCAGCCACACCGGGAACGTCCTGACTTTC. The encoded protein is CASSHTGNVLTF.

This clone is a singleton in its sample. The chain couples TRBV5-1 to TRBJ1-5; D is unclear. CDR1 SGHRS and CDR2 YFSETQ come from the germline V gene. Trimming left V 0 bases short and J 0 bases short, with 7 bases between. The CDR3 is made up of 15 amino acids. The CDR3 is CASSLAGDSNQPQHF. The CDR3 DNA reads as TGCGCCAGCAGCTTGGCCGGGGATAGCAATCAGCCCCAGCATTTT. The entire variable domain, with the rest obtained from reference TRBV5-1 and TRBJ1-5, is as follows: KAGVTQTPRYLIKTRGQQVTLSCSPISGHRSVSWYQQTPGQGLQFLFEYFSETQRNKGNFPGRFSGRQFSNSRSEMNVSTLELGDSALYLCASSLAGDSNQPQHFGDGTRLSIL.

CDR3 nucleotide sequence: TGTGCCAGCTCACCAAAACAGGGTGCAACTAATGAAAAACTGTTTTTT. Protein: CASSPKQGATNEKLFF. The gene calls are TRBV18 and TRBJ1-4, with D possibly matching TRBD1 (6 bases). Per the germline V gene, CDR1 is KGHSH and CDR2 is LQKENI. The CDR3 is made up of 16 amino acids. V lost 2 bases to trimming and J lost 0 bases, with 10 bases between them.

The chain has TRBV7-2 and TRBJ2-3; 11 bases are shared with TRBD2. The CDR3 is made up of 15 amino acids. The trim removed 5 bases at V and 2 bases at J, leaving 3 bases unmatched. Germline values: CDR1 SGHTA, CDR2 FQGNSA. CDR3 sequence: CASSPSGGHTDTQYF. In DNA form, the CDR3 reads TGTGCCAGCAGCCCTAGCGGGGGGCACACAGATACGCAGTATTTT.

J is TRBJ2-2 and V is TRBV2; D might be TRBD1 (6 bases). The CDR3 covers 13 residues. From germline, CDR1 is SNHLY and CDR2 FYNNEI. Trimming shortened V by 7 bases and J by 4 bases, and 10 bases separated the two germline ends. The CDR3 region is CASKGESTGELFF. In DNA, the CDR3 is TGTGCCAGCAAGGGGGAGAGCACCGGGGAGCTGTTTTTT.

This sequence joins TRBV14 and TRBJ1-2; D gene uncertain. Trimming left V 0 bases short and J 0 bases short, with 8 bases between. CDR1 SGHDN and CDR2 FVKESK come from the germline V gene. This CDR3 comprises 15 residues. This chain's CDR3 is CASSQDYATNYGYTF. The CDR3 nucleotides read TGTGCCAGCAGCCAAGACTACGCCACTAACTATGGCTACACCTTC.

The chain joins TRBV6-5 to TRBJ2-1; 7 positions match TRBD1. CDR3 length: 14 amino acids. The V and J ends lost 10 bases and 2 bases, in that order; junction bases with no gene match: 8. Germline V gene sequence: CDR1 MNHEY, CDR2 SVGAGI. Here the CDR3 reads CANRDSLTYNEQFF. CDR3 nucleotides: TGTGCCAATAGGGACAGCCTCACCTACAATGAGCAGTTCTTC.

The chain joins TRBV18 to TRBJ1-6; 7 positions agree with TRBD1. Trimming at V came to 4 bases and at J to 2 bases, leaving 8 bases not matched to a gene. The germline gives CDR1 KGHSH, CDR2 LQKENI. This CDR3 region has 17 residues. The CDR3 is CASSRLTGETYNSPLHF. The CDR3 DNA follows: TGTGCCAGCTCACGTCTTACAGGGGAAACCTATAATTCACCCCTCCACTTT.

This chain links TRBV19 with TRBJ1-4, with unresolved D. The CDR3 contains 14 residues. Germline assignment: CDR1 LNHDA and CDR2 SQIVND (reference sequence). The V and J ends lost 5 bases and 0 bases respectively, with 7 bases between them. This CDR3 reads CASSWTPTNEKLFF. Here the CDR3 DNA reads TGTGCCAGTAGTTGGACTCCAACTAATGAAAAACTGTTTTTT.

This clone turned up a few times. The rearrangement links TRBV30 to TRBJ1-1; D gene uncertain. Trimming cost V 5 bases and J 2 bases, with 6 bases left between them. This CDR3 is 11 amino acids long. CDR1 is GTSNPN and CDR2 is SVGIG in the germline V gene (reference sequence). CDR3 protein: CAWLVNTEAFF. In nucleotides, the CDR3 is TGTGCCTGGCTAGTTAACACTGAAGCTTTCTTT.

Comment on this clone: One junction end does not reproduce the germline sequence, and a read error may be involved. This rearrangement joins TRBV10-1 to TRBJ2-7, with TRBD2 as a possible D gene (5 bases). The CDR3 runs to 12 residues. The V gene's germline CDR1 is WNHNN and CDR2 SYGVQD (reference sequence). CDR3 residues: CASSRGSSEQYF. As DNA, the CDR3 is TGCGCCAGCAGCCGGGGTTCCTCCGAGCAGTACTTC.

The chain links TRBV30 to TRBJ1-5; TRBD1 matches at 7 bases. V lost 5 bases to trimming and J lost 7 bases; unmatched junction nucleotides: 14. Germline-derived CDR1 and CDR2 are GTSNPN and SVGIG (reference sequence). The CDR3 runs to 15 residues. CDR3 nucleotides: TGTGCCTGGCGAACCAGACAGGGCTCAGGGCAGCCCCAGCATTTT. Residues: CAWRTRQGSGQPQHF.

This chain connects TRBV15 to TRBJ2-3; TRBD1 might be the D (5 bases). The CDR3 contains 17 residues. With 3 bases removed from V and 2 bases from J, the gap between germline ends came to 18 bases. The V gene's germline CDR1 is LNHNV and CDR2 YYDKDF (reference sequence). CDR3 in amino acids: CATSSTPGPFVTDTQYF. CDR3 nucleotide sequence: TGTGCCACCAGCAGCACCCCAGGGCCGTTTGTCACAGATACGCAGTATTTT.

CDR3 loop: CASSSGQGNTGELFF. CDR3 nucleotide sequence: TGCGCCAGCAGTTCGGGACAGGGGAACACCGGGGAGCTGTTTTTT. The chain is built from TRBV5-1 and TRBJ2-2, with 9 bases fitting TRBD1. CDR3 length equals 15 residues. The germline gives CDR1 SGHRS, CDR2 YFSETQ. J gave up 1 base and V 5 bases, and 3 bases lay outside the gene matches.

The V gene is TRBV5-6, the J gene TRBJ2-4; TRBD1 aligns across 8 bases. The germline gives CDR1 SGHDT, CDR2 YYEEEE. The CDR3 has 16 residues. J gave up 4 bases and V 3 bases, and 9 bases lay outside the gene matches. CDR3 sequence: CASSSIYRGTKNIQYF. CDR3 bases: TGTGCCAGCAGCTCCATTTACAGGGGGACTAAAAACATTCAGTACTTC. Full variable domain (outside the CDR3, taken from reference TRBV5-6 and TRBJ2-4): DAGVTQSPTHLIKTRGQQVTLRCSPKSGHDTVSWYQQALGQGPQFIFQYYEEEERQRGNFPDRFSGHQFPNYSSELNVNALLLGDSALYLCASSSIYRGTKNIQYFGAGTRLSVL.

This rearrangement joins TRBV10-3 to TRBJ1-1; 7 bases match TRBD1. The CDR3 covers 16 residues. Germline V gene data show CDR1 as ENHRY and CDR2 as SYGVKD. J gave up 4 bases and V 0 bases, and 8 bases lay outside the gene matches. CDR3 sequence: CAISESLQGVLTEAFF. CDR3 coding DNA: TGTGCCATCAGTGAGTCGCTCCAGGGGGTCCTCACTGAAGCTTTCTTT.

The rearrangement uses TRBV5-1 and TRBJ2-2; D remains unclear. Trimming cost V 0 bases and J 0 bases, with 6 bases left between them. CDR1 is SGHRS, CDR2 YFSETQ, per germline. The CDR3 has 15 residues. The CDR3 region has the DNA TGCGCCAGCAGCTTGGCACAACCGAACACCGGGGAGCTGTTTTTT. Translating it yields CASSLAQPNTGELFF.

In this sample, this clone turned up once. V gene TRBV11-2 combines with J gene TRBJ2-5; TRBD1 might be the D (6 bases). The CDR3 consists of 14 residues. Trimming stripped 3 bases from V and 4 bases from J, with 12 bases between. Germline V CDR1 and CDR2: SGHAT, FQNNGV. The CDR3 DNA sequence: TGTGCCAGCAGCTTTACAGGGTCGAGAGAGACCCAGTACTTC. It yields the protein CASSFTGSRETQYF.

The chain uses TRBV3-1 (or the pseudogene TRBV3-2) and TRBJ2-5; 10 bases align to TRBD2. The germline V gene encodes CDR1 LGHDT and CDR2 YNNKEL (reference sequence). The V gene end was trimmed by 4 bases and the J gene end by 2 bases; junction bases not matched to a gene: 7. The CDR3 consists of 16 residues. CDR3 protein: CASSPQRGGRQETQYF. The CDR3 DNA is TGTGCCAGCAGCCCACAGCGGGGGGGCAGGCAAGAGACCCAGTACTTC.